These T cell receptor beta chains were read from a single sample in a study of T cells after yellow fever vaccination. TCRdb ran MiXCR on the 5' RACE reads and lists one entry per CDR3 protein. Altogether around 500,000 distinct CDR3 sequences are present, 21% being singletons, with the ten largest covering around 17%. The sample consisted of PBMCs, taken around 3 weeks after the first yellow fever vaccination. All receptors derive from a man between 18 and 29 years old who received the YFV17D yellow fever vaccine. Both conserved end residues are part of each CDR3. The order of the fields is D gene, J gene, clone size, V gene, CDR3 protein, CDR3 DNA. D genes are given only for firm matches. Size tells how often a clone was seen (once, few, many) or the class of an expanded clone, and some rows leave it out.

D: TRBD1
J: TRBJ1-1
size: NA
V: TRBV6-1
CDR3: CASGTYRGWTEAFF
DNA: TGTGCCAGCGGAACCTACAGGGGGTGGACTGAAGCTTTCTTT

D: NA
J: TRBJ1-2
size: NA
V: TRBV5-1
CDR3: CASSYSPLTGTESSYTF
DNA: TGCGCCAGCAGCTACTCCCCGTTAACCGGGACCGAGTCGAGCTACACCTTC

D: TRBD2
J: TRBJ2-5
size: NA
V: TRBV7-6
CDR3: CASSQRFSGVQETQYF
DNA: TGTGCCAGCAGCCAGCGGTTTAGCGGGGTCCAAGAGACCCAGTACTTC

D: NA
J: TRBJ2-1
size: NA
V: TRBV28
CDR3: CASSFRVGRSSYNEQFF
DNA: TGTGCCAGCAGTTTTAGGGTTGGACGGAGCTCCTACAATGAGCAGTTCTTC

D: NA
J: TRBJ1-2
size: NA
V: TRBV12-3/TRBV12-4
CDR3: CASSFAGLGYGYTF
DNA: TGTGCCAGCAGTTTTGCGGGACTTGGCTATGGCTACACCTTC

D: TRBD1
J: TRBJ2-6
size: NA
V: TRBV7-3
CDR3: CASRLTGGSGANVLTF
DNA: TGTGCCAGCAGATTGACAGGGGGCAGTGGGGCCAACGTCCTGACTTTC

D: NA
J: TRBJ2-1
size: NA
V: TRBV20-1
CDR3: CSARAEGAVDEQFF
DNA: TGCAGTGCCCGGGCCGAAGGGGCGGTGGATGAGCAGTTCTTC

D: NA
J: TRBJ1-5
size: NA
V: TRBV7-2
CDR3: CASGGRKDQPQHF
DNA: TGTGCCAGCGGAGGGCGGAAGGATCAGCCCCAGCATTTT

D: NA
J: TRBJ1-2
size: few
V: TRBV6-1
CDR3: CASIPGRGLFNYGYTF
DNA: TGTGCCAGCATTCCGGGACGCGGCCTCTTTAACTATGGCTACACCTTC

D: NA
J: TRBJ1-2
size: NA
V: TRBV12-3/TRBV12-4
CDR3: CASSSLYGYTF
DNA: TGTGCCAGCAGTTCTCTCTATGGCTACACCTTC

D: NA
J: TRBJ1-6
size: few
V: TRBV12-3/TRBV12-4
CDR3: CASSSPAAAYNSPLHF
DNA: TGTGCCAGCAGTTCTCCAGCCGCCGCTTATAATTCACCCCTCCACTTT

D: TRBD1
J: TRBJ2-1
size: NA
V: TRBV25-1
CDR3: CASSEGQGRHNEQFF
DNA: TGTGCCAGCAGTGAAGGACAGGGGCGACACAATGAGCAGTTCTTC

D: NA
J: TRBJ1-3
size: few
V: TRBV12-3/TRBV12-4
CDR3: CASRAQGRRDGHTIYF
DNA: TGTGCCAGCAGAGCCCAGGGACGCCGAGACGGGCACACCATATATTTT

D: NA
J: TRBJ1-1
size: many
V: TRBV27
CDR3: CASSQFGRNTEAFF
DNA: TGTGCCAGCAGCCAGTTCGGTAGGAACACTGAAGCTTTCTTT

D: NA
J: TRBJ2-2
size: few
V: TRBV10-3
CDR3: CAISESQGRSTGELFF
DNA: TGTGCCATCAGTGAGTCGCAGGGGCGCAGCACCGGGGAGCTGTTTTTT

D: NA
J: TRBJ1-1
size: NA
V: TRBV7-9
CDR3: CASDLTAFF
DNA: TGTGCCAGCGACCTAACGGCTTTCTTT

D: NA
J: TRBJ2-3
size: few
V: TRBV5-1
CDR3: CASSLDRPGVVADTQYF
DNA: TGCGCCAGCAGCTTGGACCGCCCTGGGGTTGTTGCAGATACGCAGTATTTT

D: NA
J: TRBJ2-3
size: many
V: TRBV3-1
CDR3: CASTQLGADTQYF
DNA: TGTGCCAGCACCCAGTTGGGGGCAGATACGCAGTATTTT

D: TRBD1
J: TRBJ1-1
size: NA
V: TRBV9
CDR3: CASSVRDRTEAFF
DNA: TGTGCCAGCAGCGTACGGGACAGAACTGAAGCTTTCTTT

D: NA
J: TRBJ1-3
size: NA
V: TRBV2
CDR3: CASSDSGRGNSGNTIYF
DNA: TGTGCCAGCAGTGACTCCGGCAGGGGCAACTCTGGAAACACCATATATTTT

D: NA
J: TRBJ2-3
size: few
V: TRBV15
CDR3: CATSRDLDTQYF
DNA: TGTGCCACCAGCAGAGATCTAGATACGCAGTATTTT

D: TRBD1
J: TRBJ2-7
size: few
V: TRBV20-1
CDR3: CSARGQGVSYEQYF
DNA: TGCAGTGCCCGGGGACAGGGGGTCTCCTACGAGCAGTACTTC

D: TRBD2
J: TRBJ2-2
size: few
V: TRBV9
CDR3: CASSPPRSGDGWELFF
DNA: TGTGCCAGCAGCCCACCCAGGAGCGGGGACGGGTGGGAGCTGTTTTTT

D: NA
J: TRBJ2-3
size: few
V: TRBV27
CDR3: CASTGRGRTDTQYF
DNA: TGTGCCAGCACAGGTCGAGGGCGCACAGATACGCAGTATTTT

D: NA
J: TRBJ2-5
size: few
V: TRBV6-2/TRBV6-3
CDR3: CASSLGQRGTQYF
DNA: TGTGCCAGCAGTTTGGGCCAGCGCGGGACCCAGTACTTC

D: NA
J: TRBJ2-1
size: NA
V: TRBV7-2
CDR3: CASSPDSLLNEQFF
DNA: TGTGCCAGCAGCCCCGACAGCCTCCTTAATGAGCAGTTCTTC

D: TRBD1
J: TRBJ2-2
size: NA
V: TRBV4-1
CDR3: CASSQDRGQGVGAGELFF
DNA: TGCGCCAGCAGCCAAGATCGGGGACAGGGAGTTGGGGCCGGGGAGCTGTTTTTT

D: NA
J: TRBJ1-6
size: many
V: TRBV11-1
CDR3: CASSLQGSASVSYNSPLHF
DNA: TGTGCCAGCAGCTTGCAGGGGTCGGCAAGCGTCTCCTATAATTCACCCCTCCACTTT

D: NA
J: TRBJ2-1
size: few
V: TRBV5-6
CDR3: CASSYLPAYNEQFF
DNA: TGTGCCAGCAGCTACCTCCCGGCCTACAATGAGCAGTTCTTC

D: TRBD1
J: TRBJ2-5
size: few
V: TRBV28
CDR3: CASSLLRGRQETQYF
DNA: TGTGCCAGCAGTTTATTAAGGGGGCGGCAAGAGACCCAGTACTTC

D: TRBD2
J: TRBJ2-1
size: NA
V: TRBV5-1
CDR3: CASSLGTSGTNEQFF
DNA: TGCGCCAGCAGCCTCGGGACTAGCGGAACCAATGAGCAGTTCTTC

D: NA
J: TRBJ1-2
size: NA
V: TRBV4-1
CDR3: CASSQPQSGRYGYTF
DNA: TGCGCCAGCAGTCAGCCGCAATCGGGCCGCTATGGCTACACCTTC

D: NA
J: TRBJ2-1
size: NA
V: TRBV3-1
CDR3: CASSQDRGEDWAGFEQFF
DNA: TGTGCCAGCAGCCAAGATCGGGGAGAGGACTGGGCTGGGTTTGAGCAGTTCTTC

D: TRBD1
J: TRBJ2-7
size: few
V: TRBV27
CDR3: CASSFRDRGLEQYF
DNA: TGTGCCAGCAGTTTCCGGGACAGGGGGCTAGAGCAGTACTTC

D: NA
J: TRBJ1-1
size: NA
V: TRBV12-5
CDR3: CASGFLRGQYTEAFF
DNA: TGTGCTAGTGGTTTCCTCCGGGGGCAGTACACTGAAGCTTTCTTT

D: NA
J: TRBJ1-2
size: NA
V: TRBV4-3
CDR3: CASSQTHISGYTF
DNA: TGCGCCAGCAGCCAAACCCATATAAGCGGCTACACCTTC

D: TRBD2
J: TRBJ2-7
size: few
V: TRBV9
CDR3: CASSPSGAPSGEQYF
DNA: TGTGCCAGCAGCCCCAGCGGGGCCCCTTCGGGCGAGCAGTACTTC

D: NA
J: TRBJ1-3
size: NA
V: TRBV12-3/TRBV12-4
CDR3: CASKQGAGNTIYF
DNA: TGTGCCAGCAAACAGGGCGCTGGAAACACCATATATTTT

D: TRBD1
J: TRBJ2-7
size: NA
V: TRBV5-4
CDR3: CASSFKQGAGEQYF
DNA: TGTGCCAGCAGCTTTAAACAGGGGGCAGGAGAGCAGTACTTC

D: TRBD2
J: TRBJ2-3
size: few
V: TRBV19
CDR3: CACRPRGGADTQYF
DNA: TGTGCCTGCCGTCCGCGGGGGGGTGCAGATACGCAGTATTTT

D: TRBD1
J: TRBJ1-2
size: few
V: TRBV24-1
CDR3: CATSDRTGLGYTF
DNA: TGTGCCACCAGTGACCGGACAGGGCTTGGCTACACCTTC

D: TRBD2
J: TRBJ2-7
size: NA
V: TRBV20-1
CDR3: CSARTSGAYEQYF
DNA: TGCAGTGCGAGAACTAGCGGGGCTTACGAGCAGTACTTC

D: NA
J: TRBJ2-5
size: NA
V: TRBV5-4
CDR3: CASSLRLTQETQYF
DNA: TGTGCCAGCAGCCTCCGACTGACCCAAGAGACCCAGTACTTC

D: NA
J: TRBJ2-3
size: few
V: TRBV24-1
CDR3: CATSDFWGNTDTQYF
DNA: TGTGCCACCAGTGATTTCTGGGGGAACACAGATACGCAGTATTTT

D: TRBD1
J: TRBJ1-1
size: NA
V: TRBV27
CDR3: CASSLYHRGIAEAFF
DNA: TGTGCCAGCAGTTTATACCACAGGGGCATCGCTGAAGCTTTCTTT

D: NA
J: TRBJ2-3
size: NA
V: TRBV6-1
CDR3: CASSEARSFTDTQYF
DNA: TGTGCCAGCAGCGAGGCGAGATCCTTCACAGATACGCAGTATTTT

D: NA
J: TRBJ2-3
size: few
V: TRBV29-1
CDR3: CSVLSPQRRWTDTQYF
DNA: TGCAGCGTCCTGTCTCCCCAGAGGAGGTGGACAGATACGCAGTATTTT

D: NA
J: TRBJ1-3
size: NA
V: TRBV28
CDR3: CASSFINTIYF
DNA: TGTGCCAGCAGTTTTATCAACACCATATATTTT

D: TRBD2
J: TRBJ2-7
size: NA
V: TRBV7-2
CDR3: CASSATSGVYEQYF
DNA: TGTGCCAGCAGCGCGACTAGCGGGGTGTACGAGCAGTACTTC

D: NA
J: TRBJ2-2
size: few
V: TRBV27
CDR3: CASSPVDRSNTGELFF
DNA: TGTGCCAGCAGTCCAGTGGACAGATCGAACACCGGGGAGCTGTTTTTT

D: NA
J: TRBJ2-7
size: few
V: TRBV10-2
CDR3: CASSDRFDPESYEQYF
DNA: TGCGCCAGCAGTGACAGGTTTGATCCGGAATCCTACGAGCAGTACTTC

D: NA
J: TRBJ1-4
size: many
V: TRBV4-1
CDR3: CASSQGAGVTGKLFF
DNA: TGCGCCAGCAGCCAAGGTGCAGGGGTTACGGGAAAACTGTTTTTT

D: TRBD2
J: TRBJ2-1
size: few
V: TRBV6-5
CDR3: CASSYGLANEQFF
DNA: TGTGCCAGCAGTTACGGACTAGCGAATGAGCAGTTCTTC

D: NA
J: TRBJ1-5
size: many
V: TRBV7-2
CDR3: CASSSRDNQPQHF
DNA: TGTGCCAGCAGCTCGAGGGACAATCAGCCCCAGCATTTT